This entry lists 21 T cell receptor beta chains sequenced from one sample in a study of cytomegalovirus exposure and HLA in healthy donors. The primer mix had 60 Vbeta and 13 Jbeta primers. Method: immunoSEQ multiplex PCR; TCRdb's copy keeps in-frame clones and lacks some. The repertoire consists of about 120,000 clones, with approximately 72% occurring once and the leading ten covering about 7.8%. Sequenced sample: PBMCs. The source is a woman between 40 and 55 years old in good health and CMV-seropositive.

This clone was recorded many times. The V call is TRBV19, the J call TRBJ1-4; 8 nucleotides match TRBD1. Germline V lookup: CDR1 LNHDA, CDR2 SQIVND (reference sequence). With 9 bases clipped from V and 8 bases from J, the junction kept 14 bases outside the gene matches. CDR3 length equals 15 residues. CDR3 region: CASSDPRGLNEKLFF. CDR3 DNA sequence: TGTGCCAGCTCAGATCCCAGGGGGCTAAACGAAAAACTGTTTTTT.

This chain joins TRBV7-9 and TRBJ1-1, with 7 bases fitting TRBD1. The CDR3 runs to 14 residues. In germline, CDR1 is SEHNR, CDR2 FQNEAQ (reference sequence). J gave up 1 base and V 5 bases, and 4 bases lay outside the gene matches. CDR3 coding DNA: TGTGCCAGCAGCCGCGGACAGGAGAACACTGAAGCTTTCTTT. It codes for CASSRGQENTEAFF.

The chain carries TRBV7-2 and TRBJ2-7; perhaps TRBD2 as D (5 bases). V was trimmed by 1 base and J by 6 bases, leaving 13 bases between them. There are 14 residues in the CDR3. The V gene's germline CDR1 is SGHTA and CDR2 FQGNSA. The CDR3 reads CASSLGRGLGEQYF. The DNA of the CDR3 is TGTGCCAGCAGCTTAGGTAGAGGGCTGGGCGAGCAGTACTTC. Full variable domain (rest looked up from reference TRBV7-2 and TRBJ2-7): GAGVSQSPSNKVTEKGKDVELRCDPISGHTALYWYRQSLGQGLEFLIYFQGNSAPDKSGLPSDRFSAERTGGSVSTLTIQRTQQEDSAVYLCASSLGRGLGEQYFGPGTRLTVT.

This chain joins TRBV5-1 and TRBJ2-7; D perhaps matches TRBD1 (6 bases). The CDR3 sequence is 13 residues long. Trimming stripped 1 base from V and 4 bases from J, with 9 bases between. Germline CDR1 is SGHRS and CDR2 is YFSETQ. CDR3 region: CASSLTGQYEQYF. The DNA of the CDR3 is TGCGCCAGCAGCTTGACAGGACAGTACGAGCAGTACTTC.

The V and J genes are TRBV18 and TRBJ1-2, with 9 nucleotides matching TRBD1. CDR1 KGHSH and CDR2 LQKENI come from the germline V gene. The CDR3 is 16 amino acids. J was trimmed by 2 bases and V by 0 bases; bases with no gene match: 4. The CDR3 DNA follows: TGTGCCAGCTCACCACCGGGGACAGGGAAGAACTATGGCTACACCTTC. This gives the protein CASSPPGTGKNYGYTF.

This clone has a handful of counts. The chain joins TRBV6-5 to TRBJ2-1; possibly TRBD1 for D (5 bases). Germline values: CDR1 MNHEY, CDR2 SVGAGI. Deletions cut 6 bases from V and 5 bases from J, with 14 bases between. The CDR3 is 14 residues long. The chain's CDR3 is CASRGLGVNNEQFF. The CDR3 bases are TGTGCCAGCAGGGGCCTAGGGGTAAACAATGAGCAGTTCTTC.

The chain is built from TRBV4-3 and TRBJ1-1, with D perhaps matching TRBD1 (6 bases). This CDR3 region has 16 residues. V shed 3 bases and J shed 6 bases, with 20 bases lying between them. Germline V gene lookup returns CDR1 LGHNA and CDR2 YSLEER. CDR3 DNA: TGCGCCAGCAGCCAGACCCTACAAACAGGGATCCCTGAAGCTTTCTTT. Translating gives CASSQTLQTGIPEAFF.

The rearrangement joins TRBV4-3 to TRBJ1-2; D remains unclear. Trimming removed 4 bases at V and 1 base at J, with 16 bases between. The length of the CDR3 is 16 residues. Germline values: CDR1 LGHNA, CDR2 YSLEER. This CDR3 reads CASSLSSLDINYGYTF. CDR3 in DNA: TGCGCCAGCAGCCTAAGTTCCTTAGATATTAACTATGGCTACACCTTC.

The V call is TRBV5-1, the J call TRBJ2-3; 9 bases align to TRBD2. Germline CDR1 is SGHRS and CDR2 is YFSETQ. Losses at the gene ends were 4 bases for V and 3 bases for J; bases not matched to a gene: 9. The CDR3 covers 16 residues. The CDR3 DNA follows: TGCGCCAGCAGCCCCCCGGGTAGCGGGGGAACAGATACGCAGTATTTT. It encodes CASSPPGSGGTDTQYF.

J is TRBJ1-2 and V is TRBV5-1; D possibly corresponds to TRBD1 (6 bases). The CDR3 has 16 residues. Germline CDR1 SGHRS, CDR2 YFSETQ. V was cut by 4 bases and J by 4 bases, with 20 bases left in between. The CDR3 DNA follows: TGCGCCAGCAGCGTAAACCAGGGGCGCATCCTCTATGGCTACACCTTC. It codes for CASSVNQGRILYGYTF.

This sequence joins TRBV25-1 and TRBJ1-2; 10 bases fit TRBD1. The CDR3 is 14 residues long. Trimming removed 6 bases from V and 6 bases from J; junction bases left unmatched: 7. CDR1 is MGHDK and CDR2 is SYGVNS in the germline V gene. CDR3 coding DNA: TGTGCCAGCAGGGGACAGGGGCTAAAGGATGGCTACACCTTC. Translated: CASRGQGLKDGYTF.

The V gene is TRBV7-9, the J gene TRBJ2-3, with D perhaps TRBD2 (5 bases). V lost 4 bases and J lost 4, with 18 bases in between. The CDR3 is 16 amino acids. Per the germline V gene, CDR1 is SEHNR and CDR2 is FQNEAQ (reference sequence). The CDR3 protein is CASSSTGKWFADTQYF. The CDR3 nucleotides read TGTGCCAGCAGCTCGACGGGAAAGTGGTTCGCAGATACGCAGTATTTT. The entire variable domain, with the rest obtained from reference TRBV7-9 and TRBJ2-3, is as follows: DTGVSQNPRHKITKRGQNVTFRCDPISEHNRLYWYRQTLGQGPEFLTYFQNEAQLEKSRLLSDRFSAERPKGSFSTLEIQRTEQGDSAMYLCASSSTGKWFADTQYFGPGTRLTVL.

This rearrangement joins TRBV7-9 to TRBJ1-6; a possible D gene is TRBD1 (6 bases). Trimming cost V 1 base and J 9 bases, with 10 bases left between them. The CDR3 is made up of 14 amino acids. The germline V gene encodes CDR1 SEHNR and CDR2 FQNEAQ (reference sequence). CDR3 amino acids: CASSLVDSISPLHF. CDR3 DNA sequence: TGTGCCAGCAGCTTAGTGGACAGTATTTCACCCCTCCACTTT. Looking up the rest from reference TRBV7-9 and TRBJ1-6 gives the full variable domain: DTGVSQNPRHKITKRGQNVTFRCDPISEHNRLYWYRQTLGQGPEFLTYFQNEAQLEKSRLLSDRFSAERPKGSFSTLEIQRTEQGDSAMYLCASSLVDSISPLHFGNGTRLTVT.

The CDR3 here is CASSSTSGGATETQYF. CDR3 nucleotide sequence: TGCGCCAGCAGCTCCACTAGCGGGGGGGCGACGGAGACCCAGTACTTC. The chain has TRBV5-1 and TRBJ2-5; 13 bases map to TRBD2. The length of the CDR3 is 16 residues. Germline V gives CDR1 SGHRS, CDR2 YFSETQ. The V gene end was trimmed by 3 bases and the J gene end by 5 bases; junction bases not matched to a gene: 7.

The rearrangement joins TRBV7-3 to TRBJ2-2, with TRBD1 identical over 7 bases. CDR1 is SGHTA and CDR2 is FQGTGA in the germline V gene. The CDR3 runs 14 residues. V trimming: 5 bases; J trimming: 5 bases; junction bases outside the gene matches: 5. The CDR3 loop is CASSATGATGELFF. The CDR3 nucleotides are TGTGCCAGCAGCGCTACAGGGGCTACCGGGGAGCTGTTTTTT. Supplemented by reference TRBV7-3 and TRBJ2-2, the full variable domain reads GAGVSQTPSNKVTEKGKYVELRCDPISGHTALYWYRQSLGQGPEFLIYFQGTGAADDSGLPNDRFFAVRPEGSVSTLKIQRTERGDSAVYLCASSATGATGELFFGEGSRLTVL.

The chain employs TRBV2 and TRBJ1-1, with TRBD1 matching over 9 bases. V lost 6 bases, J lost 2 bases, and 10 bases stayed unmatched. There are 16 residues in the CDR3. Looked up from germline, CDR1 is SNHLY and CDR2 is FYNNEI. The CDR3 sequence: CASREIRDRANTEAFF. CDR3 sequence (DNA): TGTGCCAGCAGAGAGATCCGGGACAGGGCTAACACTGAAGCTTTCTTT.

This clone has a handful of counts. The genes are TRBV6-6 and TRBJ2-1, with 11 bases lining up with TRBD2. The V gene's germline CDR1 is MNHNY and CDR2 SVGAGI (reference sequence). The trim removed 5 bases at V and 9 bases at J, leaving 6 bases unmatched. This CDR3 spans 14 amino acids. CDR3 protein: CASSRGSGGGEQFF. CDR3 in DNA: TGTGCCAGCAGTCGGGGTAGCGGGGGGGGTGAGCAGTTCTTC.

The J gene is TRBJ1-1, the V gene TRBV18, with 7 bases aligning to TRBD1. The trim removed 4 bases at V and 0 bases at J, leaving 8 bases unmatched. CDR1 is KGHSH and CDR2 is LQKENI in the germline V gene. This CDR3 is built from 16 residues. CDR3 amino acids: CASSLWDSNMNTEAFF. In DNA form, the CDR3 reads TGTGCCAGCTCACTGTGGGACAGTAACATGAACACTGAAGCTTTCTTT. The full variable domain, completed using reference TRBV18 and TRBJ1-1, is NAGVMQNPRHLVRRRGQEARLRCSPMKGHSHVYWYRQLPEEGLKFMVYLQKENIIDESGMPKERFSAEFPKEGPSILRIQQVVRGDSAAYFCASSLWDSNMNTEAFFGQGTRLTVV.

This chain joins TRBV19 and TRBJ1-2; D not certain. Germline assignment: CDR1 LNHDA and CDR2 SQIVND (reference sequence). This CDR3 has 12 amino acids. Trimming pared 4 bases from V and 4 bases from J, leaving 7 bases between. The CDR3 loop is CASSSSGYGYTF. CDR3 DNA: TGTGCCAGTAGTAGCTCGGGCTATGGCTACACCTTC.

This chain uses TRBV7-2 with TRBJ2-7; D might be TRBD2 (5 bases). Trimming pared 2 bases from V and 7 bases from J, leaving 12 bases between. The CDR3 totals 13 residues. Germline V gene lookup returns CDR1 SGHTA and CDR2 FQGNSA. CDR3 residues: CASSLLAMGEQYF. The CDR3 DNA follows: TGTGCCAGCAGCTTACTAGCCATGGGAGAGCAGTACTTC.

The chain links TRBV5-1 to TRBJ1-3; no clear D. V shed 0 bases and J shed 0 bases, with 10 bases lying between them. The CDR3 covers 16 residues. The germline CDR1 and CDR2 sequences are SGHRS and YFSETQ. CDR3 sequence reads: CASSLGRTVSGNTIYF. The CDR3 DNA follows: TGCGCCAGCAGCTTGGGGCGGACTGTCTCTGGAAACACCATATATTTT.